Below are 29 T cell receptor beta chains sequenced from a single sample in a study of blood T cells in healthy people across ages. It was with a sample-barcoded 5' primer and a J-beta primer mix that a second PCR of roughly 7 to 12 cycles was run. TCRdb called the 5' RACE reads again in MiXCR, with one record for every CDR3 protein. The data show about 730,000 distinct CDR3 sequences, about 42% seen once. The sequencing sample was made of blood. All receptors come from a woman aged 55 to 70 in good health.

J is TRBJ1-1 and V is TRBV27; D is uncertain. Looked up from germline, CDR1 is MNHEY and CDR2 is SMNVEV (reference sequence). V lost 6 bases, J lost 5 bases, and 13 bases lay in between. The CDR3 length is 13 residues. CDR3 loop: CASSHDPWTEAFF. CDR3 bases: TGTGCCAGCAGCCACGACCCGTGGACTGAAGCTTTCTTT.

The chain combines TRBV9 with TRBJ2-3, with TRBD1 as a possible D gene (6 bases). The CDR3 is 17 amino acids. Trimming took off 0 bases at V and 2 bases at J, with 16 bases between the two ends. Germline CDR1 SGDLS, CDR2 YYNGEE. CDR3 amino acids: CASSVGSRGTLTDTQYF. The CDR3 nucleotides read TGTGCCAGCAGCGTAGGAAGTAGGGGGACCCTCACAGATACGCAGTATTTT.

This rearrangement joins TRBV18 to TRBJ1-2, with D maybe TRBD1 (5 bases). The germline V gene has CDR1 KGHSH and CDR2 LQKENI. The CDR3 totals 15 residues. Trimming removed 4 bases from V and 2 bases from J, with 14 bases in between. CDR3 amino acids: CASSLKRGANYGYTF. CDR3 DNA sequence: TGTGCCAGCTCACTAAAGAGAGGGGCCAACTATGGCTACACCTTC.

The chain links TRBV3-1 to TRBJ2-4, with 12 bases identical to TRBD1. This CDR3 contains 16 residues. J lost 13 bases, V lost 4 bases, and 14 bases had no gene match. Germline loops: CDR1 LGHDT, CDR2 YNNKEL (reference sequence). The CDR3 DNA reads TGTGCCAGCAGCCCCCTGGCGGGACAGGGGGCTGAAGAGCAGTACTTC. Its translation is CASSPLAGQGAEEQYF.

Note on this clonotype: With a much larger clone just one base away, this may be a read error. The rearrangement uses TRBV29-1 and TRBJ2-5; D is tentatively TRBD1 or TRBD2 (6 bases each). Germline V gene lookup returns CDR1 SQVTM and CDR2 ANQGSEA. V dropped 4 bases and J dropped 11 bases, with 20 bases sitting between them. The CDR3 loop spans 13 amino acids. The CDR3 loop is CSVGGGPEDEQYF. In nucleotides, the CDR3 is TGCAGCGTTGGAGGGGGGCCTGAGGATGAGCAGTACTTC.

This chain links TRBV5-1 with TRBJ2-1; 11 bases fit TRBD2. CDR1 is SGHRS, CDR2 YFSETQ, per germline. V gave up 3 bases and J gave up 15 bases; unmatched junction bases: 2. This CDR3 is 11 amino acids long. The CDR3 loop is CASSSTSGAFF. For the CDR3, the DNA is TGCGCCAGCAGCTCGACTAGCGGGGCGTTCTTC.

Only a few counts were recorded for this clonotype. The chain uses TRBV5-1 and TRBJ2-1; a weak D match, TRBD1 (5 bases). Germline V CDR1 and CDR2: SGHRS, YFSETQ. The V gene lost 5 bases and the J gene lost 15 bases, with 18 bases spanning the gap. The CDR3 has 12 amino acids. This CDR3 reads CASSFQQAPWFF. The CDR3 bases are TGCGCCAGCAGTTTTCAACAGGCTCCGTGGTTCTTC.

The rearrangement uses TRBV28 and TRBJ1-5; a possible D gene is TRBD1 (6 bases). CDR3 length: 15 residues. V shed 5 bases and J shed 5 bases, with 16 bases lying between them. Germline-derived CDR1 and CDR2 are MDHEN and SYDVKM. Here the CDR3 DNA reads TGTGCCAGCAGTAACAGGGCCAGCCGGGATCAGCCCCAGCATTTT. Protein product: CASSNRASRDQPQHF.

A few counts support this clonotype. The chain employs TRBV20-1 and TRBJ2-6; tentatively, D is TRBD1 (6 bases). The germline CDR1 and CDR2 sequences are DFQATT and SNEGSKA (reference sequence). Trimming pared 1 base from V and 2 bases from J, leaving 6 bases between. The CDR3 totals 14 residues. CDR3 amino acids: CSARGGPGANVLTF. CDR3 coding DNA: TGCAGTGCTAGAGGGGGGCCTGGGGCCAACGTCCTGACTTTC.

The chain uses TRBV27 and TRBJ1-2; D remains ambiguous. Germline loops: CDR1 MNHEY, CDR2 SMNVEV (reference sequence). The CDR3 length is 15 residues. Trimming pared 6 bases from V and 5 bases from J, leaving 19 bases between. The CDR3 nucleotides are TGTGCCAGCAGCGACTACACCTCTGGCGGATATGGCTACACCTTC. Its translation: CASSDYTSGGYGYTF.

The table lists this clonotype with a few counts. CDR3 bases: TGTGCCAGCTCCCCCACTAGGGATGAAGCTTTCTTT. It specifies CASSPTRDEAFF. The rearrangement links TRBV18 to TRBJ1-1; D is ambiguous. Trimming shortened V by 6 bases and J by 7 bases, and 12 bases separated the two germline ends. The germline V gene has CDR1 KGHSH and CDR2 LQKENI. The CDR3 is 12 residues long.

This clonotype came up a few times. The genes are TRBV9 and TRBJ2-1, with a possible D match to TRBD1 (5 bases). The CDR3 loop spans 16 amino acids. Germline V gives CDR1 SGDLS, CDR2 YYNGEE. The ends were cut back, 0 bases at V and 1 base at J, with 11 bases in the middle. The CDR3 bases are TGTGCCAGCAGCGTAGAGACAGAGTGGTCCTACAATGAGCAGTTCTTC. Residues: CASSVETEWSYNEQFF.

This clonotype was detected only a few times. The chain combines TRBV5-1 with TRBJ2-1, with D unclear. Per germline, CDR1 SGHRS and CDR2 YFSETQ. V shed 4 bases and J shed 0 bases, with 14 bases lying between them. This CDR3 comprises 16 residues. The CDR3 bases are TGCGCCAGCAGCGTCCCGGATGAGGTCTCCTACAATGAGCAGTTCTTC. Its protein is CASSVPDEVSYNEQFF.

This clonotype was observed a handful of times. The gene calls are TRBV20-1 and TRBJ2-1; possible D gene TRBD1, 6 bases. The CDR3 length is 14 residues. Looked up from germline, CDR1 is DFQATT and CDR2 is SNEGSKA (reference sequence). Trimming cost V 0 bases and J 4 bases, with 10 bases left between them. This chain's CDR3 is CSARDGTFYNEQFF. The CDR3 bases are TGCAGTGCTAGAGATGGGACATTTTACAATGAGCAGTTCTTC.

The V gene is TRBV11-2, the J gene TRBJ2-1; D is possibly TRBD2 (5 bases). Deletions cut 8 bases from V and 5 bases from J, with 13 bases between. The germline gives CDR1 SGHAT, CDR2 FQNNGV. CDR3 length: 13 amino acids. The CDR3 DNA sequence: TGTGCCAGCGGCAAACTAGGACACAATGAGCAGTTCTTC. Translating gives CASGKLGHNEQFF.

CDR3 nucleotides: TGCGCCAGCAGCCCCAACCTGGGAGCGGGGGGTGATACGCAGTATTTT. This sequence encodes CASSPNLGAGGDTQYF. This chain uses TRBV5-1 with TRBJ2-3; 9 bases align to TRBD2. Germline CDR1 is SGHRS and CDR2 is YFSETQ. This CDR3 region has 16 residues. Germline trimming cut 4 bases from V and 6 bases from J; bases unmatched to any gene: 12.

This chain links TRBV7-9 with TRBJ2-1; D unclear. The V gene lost 2 bases and the J gene lost 0 bases, with 17 bases spanning the gap. Germline lookup yields CDR1 SEHNR and CDR2 FQNEAQ (reference sequence). The CDR3 has 18 amino acids. CDR3 bases: TGTGCCAGCAGCTTACCTCATGGAGAGCAGCGCTCCTACAATGAGCAGTTCTTC. Translation: CASSLPHGEQRSYNEQFF.

For this clonotype: Relative to the germline gene, one junction end is altered; a read error may explain this. The chain recombines TRBV5-1 with TRBJ1-2; 7 nucleotides align to TRBD1. This CDR3 has 15 residues. Germline loops: CDR1 SGHRS, CDR2 YFSETQ. The CDR3 DNA sequence: TGCGCCAGCGGCTTGGGTGGGACAGACAACTATGGCTACACCTTC. Translation: CASGLGGTDNYGYTF. Drawing the rest from reference TRBV5-1 and TRBJ1-2, the complete variable domain is KAGVTQTPRYLIKTRGQQVTLSCSPISGHRSVSWYQQTPGQGLQFLFEYFSETQRNKGNFPGRFSGRQFSNSRSEMNVSTLELGDSALYLCASGLGGTDNYGYTFGSGTRLTVV.

This sequence joins TRBV27 and TRBJ2-5; 9 nucleotides match TRBD1. The germline CDR1 and CDR2 sequences are MNHEY and SMNVEV (reference sequence). J gave up 5 bases and V 6 bases, and 10 bases lay outside the gene matches. This CDR3 contains 15 residues. The CDR3 loop is CASSHYGTGMETQYF. In DNA form, the CDR3 reads TGTGCCAGCAGCCACTATGGGACAGGGATGGAGACCCAGTACTTC.

This chain joins TRBV12-3 or TRBV12-4 and TRBJ2-2; D perhaps matches TRBD1 (6 bases). CDR3 length equals 16 residues. Trimming cost V 3 bases and J 1 base, with 12 bases left between them. The CDR3 is CASSFNRVENTGELFF. DNA for the CDR3: TGTGCCAGCAGTTTCAACAGGGTTGAGAACACCGGGGAGCTGTTTTTT.

This clonotype was observed a single time. This chain uses TRBV29-1 with TRBJ1-1, with D possibly being TRBD1 (5 bases). V lost 4 bases, J lost 6 bases, and 18 bases lay in between. CDR3 length: 14 amino acids. Per germline, CDR1 SQVTM and CDR2 ANQGSEA. This CDR3 reads CSVASVGGNAEAFF. Written as DNA, the CDR3 is TGCAGCGTTGCATCGGTGGGGGGAAACGCTGAAGCTTTCTTT.

This clonotype was detected a few times. The chain joins TRBV4-2 to TRBJ2-1; 12 positions agree with TRBD2. This CDR3 contains 16 residues. The V gene's germline CDR1 is LGHNA and CDR2 YNFKEQ. Germline trimming cut 6 bases from V and 7 bases from J; bases unmatched to any gene: 10. CDR3 protein: CASSPTTSGSPNEQFF. DNA of the CDR3: TGTGCCAGCAGTCCAACGACTAGCGGGAGCCCTAATGAGCAGTTCTTC.

This clonotype was observed a handful of times. This chain connects TRBV12-5 to TRBJ1-2, with D unclear. The CDR3 contains 12 residues. Germline V lookup: CDR1 LGHNT, CDR2 FRNRAP. The V end lost 1 base, the J end lost 7 bases, and 7 bases lay between the germline ends. In nucleotides, the CDR3 is TGTGCTAGTGGTTTGGGAGCCGGTGGCTACACCTTC. Its protein product is CASGLGAGGYTF.

This sequence joins TRBV12-3 or TRBV12-4 and TRBJ2-4; D is unresolved. Trimming removed 8 bases at V and 1 base at J, with 3 bases between. The CDR3 is 11 amino acids. CDR3 region: CASAAKNIQYF. The CDR3 DNA sequence: TGTGCCAGCGCGGCCAAAAACATTCAGTACTTC.

The table lists this clonotype with many counts. The rearrangement links TRBV7-2 to TRBJ2-5; D might be TRBD2 (6 bases). The V end lost 0 bases, the J end lost 2 bases, and 10 bases lay between the germline ends. CDR1 SGHTA and CDR2 FQGNSA come from the germline V gene. The CDR3 runs to 15 residues. The CDR3: CASSLALAPQETQYF. In DNA form, the CDR3 reads TGTGCCAGCAGCTTAGCCCTAGCGCCTCAAGAGACCCAGTACTTC.

This clonotype was picked up many times. The V gene is TRBV12-3 or TRBV12-4, the J gene TRBJ2-1, with 12 bases aligning to TRBD2. With 8 bases clipped from V and 4 bases from J, the junction kept 9 bases outside the gene matches. The CDR3 is 16 amino acids. CDR3 residues: CASGMTSGSSYNEQFF. CDR3 nucleotide sequence: TGTGCCAGCGGAATGACTAGCGGGAGTAGTTACAATGAGCAGTTCTTC.

This clonotype was seen a few times. The genes are TRBV12-3 or TRBV12-4 and TRBJ1-1, with D unresolved. Trimming cost V 3 bases and J 1 base, with 12 bases left between them. The CDR3 has 15 residues. In DNA, the CDR3 is TGTGCCAGCAGTTTCAGAGCCCGAGCGAACACTGAAGCTTTCTTT. Amino acids: CASSFRARANTEAFF.

The J gene is TRBJ1-1, the V gene TRBV3-1; the match to TRBD1 covers 10 bases. V shed 2 bases, J shed 6 bases, and the junction held 9 bases outside the gene matches. This CDR3 comprises 16 residues. Germline CDR1 reads LGHDT; CDR2 reads YNNKEL (reference sequence). The CDR3 coding sequence is TGTGCCAGCAGCCAAAAAGTACCCGGGACAGGGGCTGAAGCTTTCTTT. This translates into CASSQKVPGTGAEAFF.

In its sample, this clonotype was seen many times. The rearrangement joins TRBV25-1 to TRBJ2-1; D is unresolved. CDR1 and CDR2 from the germline V gene are MGHDK and SYGVNS. V gave up 4 bases and J gave up 8 bases, with 12 bases separating them. There are 13 residues in the CDR3. CDR3 sequence: CASSASQGYEQFF. The CDR3 DNA follows: TGTGCCAGCAGTGCCAGCCAAGGATATGAGCAGTTCTTC.